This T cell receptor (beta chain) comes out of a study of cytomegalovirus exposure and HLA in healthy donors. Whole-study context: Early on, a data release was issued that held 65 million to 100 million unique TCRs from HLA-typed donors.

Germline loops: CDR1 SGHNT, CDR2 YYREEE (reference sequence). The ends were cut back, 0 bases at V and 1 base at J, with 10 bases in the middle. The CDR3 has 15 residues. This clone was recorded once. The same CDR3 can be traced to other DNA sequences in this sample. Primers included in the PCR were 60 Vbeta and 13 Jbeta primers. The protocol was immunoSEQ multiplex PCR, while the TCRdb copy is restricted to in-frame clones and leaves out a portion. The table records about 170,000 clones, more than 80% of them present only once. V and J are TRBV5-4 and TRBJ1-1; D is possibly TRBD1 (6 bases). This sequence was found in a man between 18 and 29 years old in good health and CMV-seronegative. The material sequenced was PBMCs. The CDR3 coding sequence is TGTGCCAGCAGCTTGGGGCAGGGGAGGAACACTGAAGCTTTCTTT. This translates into CASSLGQGRNTEAFF.